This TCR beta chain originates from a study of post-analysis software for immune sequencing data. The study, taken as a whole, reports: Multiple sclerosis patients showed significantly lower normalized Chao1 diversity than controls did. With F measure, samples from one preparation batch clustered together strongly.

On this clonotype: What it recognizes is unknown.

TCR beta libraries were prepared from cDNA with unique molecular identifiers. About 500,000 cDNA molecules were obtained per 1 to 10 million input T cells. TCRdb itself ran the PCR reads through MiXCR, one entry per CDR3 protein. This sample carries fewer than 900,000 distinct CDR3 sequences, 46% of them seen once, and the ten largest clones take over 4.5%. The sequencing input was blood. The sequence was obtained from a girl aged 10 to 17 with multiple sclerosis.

The CDR3 DNA reads TGCAGCGTTGAGGACTATCAACGAGAGACCCAGTACTTC. It encodes CSVEDYQRETQYF. The chain employs TRBV29-1 and TRBJ2-5; D is perhaps TRBD2 (6 bases). The germline gives CDR1 SQVTM, CDR2 ANQGSEA. The CDR3 contains 13 residues. V shed 3 bases and J shed 4 bases, with 12 bases lying between them.